The clone carrying this T cell receptor beta chain was detected once. What it binds is unknown. Method: immunoSEQ multiplex PCR; TCRdb's copy keeps in-frame clones and lacks some. Among roughly 30,000 clones listed, about four fifths were seen once. The CDR3 length is 15 residues. The data belong to a study of regulatory dendritic cells for organ transplantation. Findings of the study overall: Memory CD8+ T cells were the most oligoclonal; naive cells were highly diverse. The authors noted considerable between-person heterogeneity in alloreactive memory CD8+ cells.

Naive CD45RA+ and memory CD45RO+ CD4+ or CD8+ T cells were FACS-sorted. V is TRBV21-1 and J is TRBJ2-4; no DNA check was done on the table's D call, TRBD1. TRBV21-1 is annotated as a pseudogene. The TCR sequence derives from a human donor in good health. The sequencing sample was made of naive CD8+ T cells from blood. The subset is: CD45RA+ naive T cells. CDR3 DNA sequence: TGTGCCAGCAGCAGTGGGGTAGGGGACAAAAACATTCAGTACTTC. Amino acids: CASSSGVGDKNIQYF.